Listed below are T cell receptor beta chains from one sample, sequenced in a study of shared clonotypes between healthy human individuals. Sequencing used immunoSEQ multiplex PCR; TCRdb keeps in-frame clones, though not all of them. The sample lists 2,500,000 or so clones, over 85% occurring once. Sequenced sample: naive CD4+ T cells sorted from blood. These receptors were taken from a young man in good health. CDR3s include the opening cysteine and the closing phenylalanine or tryptophan. The D gene is left open where the match is weak. Not every row has a clone size; where given, it reads once, few, many or a size class.

cdr3_aa cdr3_nt v_call clone_size j_call d_call
CASSPGGRDTQYF TGTGCCAGCTCACCAGGGGGGCGGGATACGCAGTATTTT TRBV18 NA TRBJ2-3 NA
CASRGEGRVYGYTF TGCGCCAGCAGGGGAGAGGGGCGAGTCTATGGCTACACCTTC TRBV5-1 NA TRBJ1-2 NA
CASSEGETQYF TGCGCCAGCAGTGAAGGGGAGACCCAGTACTTC TRBV10-2 few TRBJ2-5 NA
CASSIAGTVNTEAFF TGTGCCAGTAGTATAGCCGGGACAGTGAACACTGAAGCTTTCTTT TRBV19 NA TRBJ1-1 TRBD1
CASSLDTLKTQYF TGCGCCAGCAGCTTGGATACGCTAAAGACCCAGTACTTC TRBV5-1 NA TRBJ2-5 NA
CASSKRGQTGQNTGELFF TGTGCCAGCAGCAAAAGGGGGCAGACTGGGCAGAACACCGGGGAGCTGTTTTTT TRBV7-3 NA TRBJ2-2 TRBD1
CASSPRTSGNNEQFF TGTGCCAGCAGCCCTCGGACTAGCGGAAACAATGAGCAGTTCTTC TRBV7-2 NA TRBJ2-1 TRBD2
CASSEGNQPQHF TGCGCCAGCAGTGAGGGGAATCAGCCCCAGCATTTT TRBV10-1 NA TRBJ1-5 NA
CSVGGKRGTYEQYF TGCAGCGTTGGGGGAAAGCGGGGCACCTACGAGCAGTACTTC TRBV29-1 NA TRBJ2-7 TRBD2
CASSYGDSGNTIYF TGTGCCAGCAGTTACGGTGACTCTGGAAACACCATATATTTT TRBV6-5 NA TRBJ1-3 NA
CASSSGTEYYGYTF TGTGCCAGCAGCTCCGGGACGGAATACTATGGCTACACCTTC TRBV7-9 once TRBJ1-2 NA
CASSEGLRRGDTQYF TGTGCCAGCAGTGAAGGCCTCCGAAGGGGAGATACGCAGTATTTT TRBV6-4 NA TRBJ2-3 NA
CASSGGNNSPLHF TGTGCCAGCAGTGGGGGGAATAATTCACCCCTCCACTTT TRBV25-1 NA TRBJ1-6 NA
CASSRDTLSYEQYF TGTGCCAGCAGCCGGGACACCCTCTCCTACGAGCAGTACTTC TRBV11-2 NA TRBJ2-7 NA
CASSPSFSGTGGTDTQYF TGTGCCAGCTCACCATCTTTTTCGGGAACAGGGGGGACAGATACGCAGTATTTT TRBV18 NA TRBJ2-3 TRBD1
CASSNGTSGRSYEQYF TGCGCCAGCAGTAACGGGACTAGCGGGAGGTCCTACGAGCAGTACTTC TRBV10-2 NA TRBJ2-7 TRBD2
CAWGPIETQYF TGTGCCTGGGGTCCGATCGAGACCCAGTACTTC TRBV30 NA TRBJ2-5 NA
CASSHGQMGTDTQYF TGTGCCAGCAGCCACGGACAGATGGGTACAGATACGCAGTATTTT TRBV14 NA TRBJ2-3 NA
CASSDRGLANTGELFF TGTGCCAGCAGTGACAGGGGGCTCGCGAACACCGGGGAGCTGTTTTTT TRBV6-1 NA TRBJ2-2 TRBD1
CASRRGQGGDNEQFF TGTGCCAGCAGGCGCGGACAGGGGGGCGACAATGAGCAGTTCTTC TRBV9 NA TRBJ2-1 TRBD1
CASSLNTGVEQYF TGTGCCAGCAGCTTGAATACAGGGGTCGAGCAGTACTTC TRBV5-5 NA TRBJ2-7 TRBD1
CASSRTGGSEQYF TGCGCCAGCAGCCGAACGGGGGGCAGCGAGCAGTACTTC TRBV5-1 NA TRBJ2-7 NA
CASSVAALPSGNTIYF TGTGCCAGCAGCGTAGCCGCTCTCCCCTCTGGAAACACCATATATTTT TRBV9 NA TRBJ1-3 NA
CASTDGQGEAAFF TGTGCCAGCACCGATGGACAGGGTGAAGCGGCTTTCTTT TRBV28 NA TRBJ1-1 TRBD1
CASSHRYSYEQYF TGTGCCAGCAGCCACCGCTATTCCTACGAGCAGTACTTC TRBV14 NA TRBJ2-7 NA
CASSGQGGAGELFF TGTGCCAGCAGTGGCCAGGGAGGGGCCGGGGAGCTGTTTTTT TRBV2 NA TRBJ2-2 TRBD2
CASSPGTGTFEQYF TGCGCCAGCAGCCCAGGGACAGGGACCTTTGAGCAGTACTTC TRBV5-1 NA TRBJ2-7 TRBD1
CASSLYNGAFF TGTGCCAGCAGCCTTTACAATGGGGCTTTCTTT TRBV7-2 NA TRBJ1-1 NA
CASSTGTANYGYTF TGCGCCAGCAGCACCGGGACAGCTAACTATGGCTACACCTTC TRBV5-1 NA TRBJ1-2 TRBD1
CASSLTGGEQFF TGTGCCAGCAGTTTGACTGGGGGTGAGCAGTTCTTC TRBV6-1 NA TRBJ2-1 NA
CSVGRDPSIQETQYF TGCAGCGTTGGAAGGGACCCTTCTATCCAAGAGACCCAGTACTTC TRBV29-1 NA TRBJ2-5 NA
CASSYRVNTEAFF TGTGCCAGCAGTTACAGGGTGAACACTGAAGCTTTCTTT TRBV6-5 few TRBJ1-1 NA
CSAGTADEQYF TGCAGCGCCGGGACAGCGGACGAGCAGTACTTC TRBV29-1 NA TRBJ2-7 TRBD1
CASSSTGLSQETQYF TGTGCCAGCAGCTCGACAGGTTTGAGCCAAGAGACCCAGTACTTC TRBV28 NA TRBJ2-5 NA
CASSDASGGPKETQYF TGCGCCAGCAGTGATGCTAGCGGGGGGCCGAAAGAGACCCAGTACTTC TRBV10-1 NA TRBJ2-5 TRBD2
CASSLLAGGYNEQFF TGTGCCAGCAGCCTACTAGCGGGAGGTTACAATGAGCAGTTCTTC TRBV6-5 NA TRBJ2-1 TRBD2
CASSRDRDYEQYF TGTGCCAGCAGCCGGGACAGGGATTACGAGCAGTACTTC TRBV14 NA TRBJ2-7 TRBD1
CASSQEGGLAGGREQYF TGCGCCAGCAGCCAAGAGGGGGGACTAGCGGGAGGTAGGGAGCAGTACTTC TRBV4-1 NA TRBJ2-7 TRBD2
CAISEGAGLNTGELFF TGTGCCATCAGTGAGGGGGCTGGGCTTAACACCGGGGAGCTGTTTTTT TRBV10-3 NA TRBJ2-2 NA
CASSLRIGEQFF TGTGCCAGCAGTTTAAGAATCGGTGAGCAGTTCTTC TRBV28 NA TRBJ2-1 NA
CASSQWDSANTGELFF TGTGCCAGCAGTCAATGGGACTCCGCGAACACCGGGGAGCTGTTTTTT TRBV25-1 NA TRBJ2-2 NA
CASSYSIAGWNTEAFF TGTGCCAGCAGTTACTCGATCGCAGGGTGGAACACTGAAGCTTTCTTT TRBV6-5 NA TRBJ1-1 NA
CASRAKLTGAGYTF TGTGCCAGCAGAGCAAAGTTGACAGGGGCTGGCTACACCTTC TRBV28 once TRBJ1-2 TRBD1
CASRPGLAQPQHF TGTGCCAGCAGACCAGGACTGGCTCAGCCCCAGCATTTT TRBV2 NA TRBJ1-5 NA
CASSGQGGPFYGYTF TGTGCCAGCAGCGGACAGGGGGGCCCCTTCTATGGCTACACCTTC TRBV5-6 NA TRBJ1-2 TRBD1
CASSLAPGLTEAFF TGTGCCAGCAGCTTAGCCCCGGGATTAACTGAAGCTTTCTTT TRBV7-3 NA TRBJ1-1 NA
CASSLGASGTYEQYF TGTGCCAGCAGCTTAGGAGCTAGCGGTACCTACGAGCAGTACTTC TRBV7-9 NA TRBJ2-7 TRBD2
CASSLTSGTDYEQYF TGTGCCAGCAGCCTAACTAGCGGGACTGACTACGAGCAGTACTTC TRBV9 NA TRBJ2-7 TRBD2
CASSRGTANTGELFF TGTGCCAGCAGCCGCGGGACAGCGAACACCGGGGAGCTGTTTTTT TRBV6-5 NA TRBJ2-2 NA
CASSIEETGFNQPQHF TGTGCCAGTAGTATAGAAGAAACAGGTTTTAATCAGCCCCAGCATTTT TRBV19 NA TRBJ1-5 NA